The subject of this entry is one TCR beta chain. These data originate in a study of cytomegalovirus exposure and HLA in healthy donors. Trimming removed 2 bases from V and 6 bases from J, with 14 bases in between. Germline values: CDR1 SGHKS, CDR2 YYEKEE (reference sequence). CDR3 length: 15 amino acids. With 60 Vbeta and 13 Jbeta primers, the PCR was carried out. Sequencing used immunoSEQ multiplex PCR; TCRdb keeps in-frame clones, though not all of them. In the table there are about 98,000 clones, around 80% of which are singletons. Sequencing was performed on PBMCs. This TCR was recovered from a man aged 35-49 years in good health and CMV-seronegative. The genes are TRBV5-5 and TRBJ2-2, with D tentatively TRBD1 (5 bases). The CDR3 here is CASSFEAGPAGELFF. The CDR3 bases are TGTGCCAGCAGCTTCGAGGCAGGGCCTGCCGGGGAGCTGTTTTTT.